The following is a TCR beta chain sequence with its context. The antigen it recognizes is unknown. The record has no base qualities; no much larger clone is one base away. Other DNA sequences in this sample translate to the same CDR3. Donors were healthy HIV-negative adults with no recently reported acute infections or vaccinations. Every donor was a Caucasian adult residing in Nashville, Tennessee, USA. CD4+ T cells were enriched through magnetic negative selection, after which naive cells were positively selected on CD45RA and the remaining negative fraction served as the memory subset. Blood was obtained by leukapheresis, after which PBMCs were separated by Ficoll-Histopaque density gradient centrifugation and cryopreserved in liquid nitrogen vapor phase. Analytical flow cytometry was used to check the purity and quantity of each magnetically sorted T cell population. Genomic DNA was isolated from each sorted fraction and quantified by UV absorbance on a Nanodrop 2000c.

These data come from a study of shared clonotypes between healthy human individuals (TCRdb year 2020). Describing the broader study: The cohort included three men and two women between 18 and 49 years of age. For each donor, three plates each were used for CD4 naive and CD4 memory, two plates were used for CD8 naive, and one plate was used for CD8 memory. To estimate repertoire size and how much clonotype sharing occurs between individuals, the study deeply sequenced the blood TCR repertoires of five healthy adults. Libraries were prepared and TCR repertoires were sequenced by different laboratories using diverse techniques, in order to increase sequencing depth and limit assay-specific biases. Leukapheresis yielded between about 0.94 and 9 billion PBMCs per donor.

Using the deep immunoSEQ assay, TCR CDR3 regions were amplified from genomic DNA by multiplex PCR. Genomic DNA extracted from each cell subset was distributed evenly over all wells of several immunoSEQ 96-well plates, and each plate served as one replicate. For sorted subsets, each replicate PCR was loaded with 200 ng genomic DNA, equivalent to roughly 30,000 T cell genomes. Purified libraries were quantified with a Qubit 3.0 fluorometer, sized on a Bioanalyzer 2100, and re-quantified with the KAPA Library Quantification kit. Every immunoSEQ 96-well plate was sequenced on a dedicated single-read 150-cycle Illumina NextSeq 550 flow cell. The paper's data handling went like this. Because only junctional sequences without quality scores were contained in the immunoSEQ output, filtering matching that applied to full-length reads could not be performed. To assign V/J genes and CDR3, sequences were annotated using PyIR, a Python wrapper for IgBLAST v1.9, with IMGT germline references. Any read was removed if the V/J assignment was weak (E-value above 1e-6), the CDR3 was missing, or the read contained stop codons, out-of-frame junctions, or ambiguous translated residues. A V3J clonotype was defined by an identical inferred V gene, J gene, and CDR3 amino acid sequence. Percentage overlap between repertoires was computed as shared unique clonotypes divided by the size of the smaller repertoire. Richness of each repertoire was evaluated using RTK rarefaction, the Chao1 estimator, and Recon v2.1 estimates of unobserved clonotypes. Generation probabilities for all TCRbeta clonotypes obtained by the gDNA method from a handful of donors were computed using OLGA. TCRdb retrieved this table from immuneACCESS and kept in-frame rearrangements only. Not all clones are present; in checked studies, unresolved V genes account for under half, and no reason is known for the remainder. V and J calls and clone size are copied from that table; D and trimming were computed from the DNA. The sample has approximately 2.3 million clones on record, just over 90% of them singletons. The top ten hold approximately 0.4% of the sample.

From a lookup of the germline V gene (reference sequence), CDR1 and CDR2 are LNHDA and SQIVND. The CDR3 has 12 amino acids, counting the end cysteine and phenylalanine. The DNA shown is the 36-base CDR3, in frame from base 1. V sheds 3 bases and J sheds 4 bases, leaving 4 bases between their ends. What the authors observed across the whole study: Larger estimated clonotype richness was generally found for naive subsets than for memory subsets. Clonotypes shared by all four sorted-subset donors showed higher generation probabilities than non-shared clonotypes. Incomplete sequencing was indicated by rarefaction of sorted-subset datasets, despite the large sequencing depth. Pairwise subsampling led to the expectation that sequencing depth would affect the degree of clonotype sharing among donors. Because the study included only a small number of donors, the genetic and exposure-history diversity represented was limited. Sampling was restricted to blood, and TCR repertoires in tissue are likely to differ from TCR repertoires in blood. Sharing across four donors was observed for 4.5% to 6.5% of naive CD4, over 3% of naive CD8, about 2.3% of memory CD4, and about 0.4% of memory CD8 clonotypes.

The clonotype was recovered from a man between 18 and 29 years old in good health. Some clones in this sample may be carry-over from other donors' samples. The chain employs TRBV19 and TRBJ1-3; no D gene can be assigned with confidence. Sequencing was performed on naive CD4+ T cells from PBMCs. The cell subset or site label, as the study defines it: CD45RA+ positively selected. The CDR3 has the sequence CASSITGNTIYF. In nucleotides, the sequence is TGTGCCAGTAGTATCACGGGAAACACCATATATTTT.